A single sample is the source of the 29 T cell receptor beta chains below, sequenced in a study of cytomegalovirus exposure and HLA in healthy donors. PCR used 60 Vbeta primers and 13 Jbeta primers. Clones were read by immunoSEQ multiplex PCR, and TCRdb kept only the in-frame ones, dropping some. Altogether about 130,000 clones are present, roughly 80% being singletons, with the ten largest covering 0.95% to 1.5%. Sequenced material: PBMCs. The receptors stem from a female donor in good health and CMV-seronegative.

V gene TRBV5-1 combines with J gene TRBJ2-6, with 9 positions matching TRBD1. The CDR3 is 15 amino acids. Germline CDR1 SGHRS, CDR2 YFSETQ. Losses at the gene ends were 4 bases for V and 6 bases for J; bases not matched to a gene: 5. CDR3 residues: CASSTGQGMANVLTF. The CDR3 DNA is TGCGCCAGCAGCACCGGACAGGGGATGGCCAACGTCCTGACTTTC.

V gene TRBV5-4 combines with J gene TRBJ2-1; D might be TRBD2 (6 bases). There are 15 residues in the CDR3. CDR1 is SGHNT, CDR2 YYREEE, per germline (reference sequence). V was trimmed by 1 base and J by 4 bases, leaving 12 bases between them. CDR3 nucleotides: TGTGCCAGCAGCTTGACGGGAGAGGGTTACAATGAGCAGTTCTTC. The encoded protein is CASSLTGEGYNEQFF.

The V call is TRBV10-3, the J call TRBJ1-2; the D gene is possibly TRBD1 (6 bases). The CDR3 loop spans 14 amino acids. With 6 bases removed from V and 4 bases from J, the gap between germline ends came to 15 bases. CDR1 is ENHRY, CDR2 SYGVKD, per germline. CDR3 sequence (DNA): TGTGCCATCAGAACTGCGGACAGAACCTATGGCTACACCTTC. Amino acids: CAIRTADRTYGYTF.

The count of this clone is one. This rearrangement joins TRBV6-1 to TRBJ1-5, with TRBD1 matching 9 bases. Losses at the gene ends were 4 bases for V and 4 bases for J; bases not matched to a gene: 8. The CDR3 consists of 16 residues. From germline, CDR1 is MNHNS and CDR2 SASEGT. The CDR3 here is CASSARQGTGNQPQHF. The CDR3 DNA reads TGTGCCAGCAGTGCTCGACAAGGGACAGGGAATCAGCCCCAGCATTTT.

This clone was recorded a few times. V and J are TRBV2 and TRBJ2-1; TRBD1 is a possible D gene (6 bases). CDR3 length: 15 residues. The germline V and J ends were trimmed by 8 bases and 4 bases, with 18 bases remaining between them. Germline V lookup: CDR1 SNHLY, CDR2 FYNNEI. CDR3 sequence: CASEDRPLKYNEQFF. As DNA, the CDR3 is TGTGCCAGCGAGGACAGACCCTTAAAGTACAATGAGCAGTTCTTC.

DNA for the CDR3: TGTGCCAGCAGCGCCACAGTGAGCAATCAGCCCCAGCATTTT. It specifies CASSATVSNQPQHF. V is TRBV9 and J is TRBJ1-5; D remains ambiguous. From germline, CDR1 is SGDLS and CDR2 YYNGEE. This CDR3 region has 14 residues. V was clipped by 3 bases and J by 1 base, with 8 bases between them.

The chain has TRBV27 and TRBJ2-7; 10 bases match TRBD1. The CDR3 loop spans 14 amino acids. V trimming: 4 bases; J trimming: 3 bases; junction bases outside the gene matches: 3. Germline values: CDR1 MNHEY, CDR2 SMNVEV (reference sequence). This CDR3 reads CASSWTGGGYEQYF. The CDR3 nucleotides read TGTGCCAGCAGTTGGACAGGGGGAGGCTACGAGCAGTACTTC.

This chain joins TRBV7-8 and TRBJ2-3; the D is unclear. V gave up 2 bases and J gave up 0 bases, with 6 bases separating them. This CDR3 contains 14 residues. Germline CDR1 reads SGHVS; CDR2 reads FQNEAQ. CDR3 residues: CASSLMASTDTQYF. The CDR3 region has the DNA TGTGCCAGCAGCTTAATGGCTAGCACAGATACGCAGTATTTT.

This sequence joins TRBV10-3 and TRBJ2-7; 9 bases line up with TRBD2. V was clipped by 5 bases and J by 4 bases; unmatched bases: 12. CDR3 size: 16 residues. Germline CDR1 reads ENHRY; CDR2 reads SYGVKD. This chain's CDR3 is CAISRTVAGDPYEQYF. As DNA, the CDR3 is TGTGCCATCAGTCGCACAGTAGCGGGGGACCCTTACGAGCAGTACTTC.

The CDR3 DNA sequence: TGTGCCAGCAGCTTAACGTTAGCTAGTCGGGATACGCAGTATTTT. It yields the protein CASSLTLASRDTQYF. The J gene is TRBJ2-3, the V gene TRBV7-3; D is undetermined. The V end lost 0 bases, the J end lost 6 bases, and 13 bases lay between the germline ends. This CDR3 comprises 15 residues. Germline CDR1 and CDR2: SGHTA and FQGTGA.

This chain joins TRBV19 and TRBJ1-1, with 8 nucleotides matching TRBD1. The CDR3 covers 14 residues. The germline V gene encodes CDR1 LNHDA and CDR2 SQIVND (reference sequence). V lost 6 bases, J lost 5 bases, and 8 bases stayed unmatched. The CDR3: CASSQTGGVTEAFF. The CDR3 DNA reads as TGTGCCAGTAGCCAAACAGGGGGTGTTACTGAAGCTTTCTTT.

This chain uses TRBV7-2 with TRBJ2-1; 10 bases line up with TRBD2. The CDR3 runs 15 residues. CDR1 is SGHTA, CDR2 FQGNSA, per germline. V trimming: 5 bases; J trimming: 2 bases; junction bases outside the gene matches: 3. The CDR3 DNA is TGTGCCAGCAGCGCCACTAGCGGGACCTACAATGAGCAGTTCTTC. It specifies CASSATSGTYNEQFF.

The chain couples TRBV9 to TRBJ2-5; 8 bases match TRBD2. V trimming: 0 bases; J trimming: 5 bases; junction bases outside the gene matches: 12. The CDR3 is made up of 17 amino acids. The germline gives CDR1 SGDLS, CDR2 YYNGEE. CDR3 DNA sequence: TGTGCCAGCAGCGTAGAACCGGGACTAGGGATCCTCGAGACCCAGTACTTC. Its translation is CASSVEPGLGILETQYF.

This chain links TRBV5-1 with TRBJ2-3; weak D call: TRBD1 (7 bases). Trimming removed 2 bases from V and 5 bases from J, with 9 bases in between. The length of the CDR3 is 13 residues. Looked up from germline, CDR1 is SGHRS and CDR2 is YFSETQ. The CDR3 DNA sequence: TGCGCCAGCAGCTTTCAGGGGGGAGATACGCAGTATTTT. Its translation is CASSFQGGDTQYF.

This clone appeared once. The chain joins TRBV28 to TRBJ2-5, with 8 positions matching TRBD2. The DNA end is more similar to TRBJ2-7, so the J call may be wrong. Germline CDR1 reads MDHEN; CDR2 reads SYDVKM. The CDR3 has 14 amino acids. CDR3 region: CASSLLGLAPEQYF. Written as DNA, the CDR3 is TGTGCCAGCAGTTTATTAGGACTAGCTCCCGAGCAGTACTTC.

The rearrangement links TRBV10-3 to TRBJ2-7; no firm D call. CDR3 length equals 15 residues. The V gene lost 3 bases and the J gene lost 0 bases, with 12 bases spanning the gap. The germline V gene encodes CDR1 ENHRY and CDR2 SYGVKD. The CDR3 spells CAISDYPFGSYEQYF. DNA for the CDR3: TGTGCCATCAGTGACTACCCCTTTGGCTCCTACGAGCAGTACTTC.

The gene calls are TRBV6-5 and TRBJ1-1; tentatively, D is TRBD1 (5 bases). CDR1 and CDR2 from the germline V gene are MNHEY and SVGAGI. The germline V and J ends were trimmed by 0 bases and 0 bases, with 11 bases remaining between them. The CDR3 has 16 amino acids. The DNA of the CDR3 is TGTGCCAGCAGTTACTCTCCAGGGTACATGAACACTGAAGCTTTCTTT. It translates to CASSYSPGYMNTEAFF.

The genes are TRBV10-1 and TRBJ2-1; 13 positions match TRBD2. The V gene's germline CDR1 is WNHNN and CDR2 SYGVQD (reference sequence). The V gene end was trimmed by 8 bases and the J gene end by 4 bases; junction bases not matched to a gene: 5. This CDR3 region has 15 residues. CDR3 DNA: TGCGCCAGCGGCCAGACTAGCGGGAGGTACAATGAGCAGTTCTTC. It codes for CASGQTSGRYNEQFF.

Remarks on this clone: The same CDR3 arises from other DNA sequences in this sample as well. This chain uses TRBV18 with TRBJ1-5; 8 nucleotides align to TRBD1. CDR3 length: 14 amino acids. The germline gives CDR1 KGHSH, CDR2 LQKENI. V lost 3 bases to trimming and J lost 2 bases; unmatched junction nucleotides: 0. The CDR3 coding sequence is TGTGCCAGCTCACCGGGACAGGGCAATCAGCCCCAGCATTTT. Amino acid sequence: CASSPGQGNQPQHF.

The V gene is TRBV12-5, the J gene TRBJ2-1; 9 bases map to TRBD1. This CDR3 contains 14 residues. Germline-derived CDR1 and CDR2 are LGHNT and FRNRAP. The ends lost 6 bases at V and 8 bases at J; junction bases unmatched: 8. Here the CDR3 DNA reads TGTGCTAGTGGCCGGGACAGGGAGAGCGATGAGCAGTTCTTC. This encodes CASGRDRESDEQFF.

V gene TRBV30 combines with J gene TRBJ2-1; a possible D gene is TRBD1 (6 bases). The length of the CDR3 is 19 residues. Germline V lookup: CDR1 GTSNPN, CDR2 SVGIG (reference sequence). V gave up 0 bases and J gave up 3 bases, with 24 bases separating them. Written as DNA, the CDR3 is TGTGCCTGGAGTGTAAGTCCCATTATACAGGGCCCCCTCTACAATGAGCAGTTCTTC. It translates to CAWSVSPIIQGPLYNEQFF.

The gene calls are TRBV6-6 and TRBJ2-2, with 10 bases identical to TRBD2. CDR1 MNHNY and CDR2 SVGAGI come from the germline V gene (reference sequence). The trim removed 4 bases at V and 9 bases at J, leaving 11 bases unmatched. The CDR3 is made up of 16 amino acids. CDR3 protein: CASSSGDSGRPRELFF. The CDR3 DNA reads as TGTGCCAGCAGTTCCGGGGATAGCGGGAGGCCCAGGGAGCTGTTTTTT.

On this clone itself: A junction boundary mismatches the germline segment, possibly from a read error. The chain's CDR3 is CSSSLGGQPQHF. CDR3 bases: TGTTCCAGCAGCTTGGGGGGTCAGCCCCAGCATTTT. This sequence joins TRBV7-9 and TRBJ1-5, with D possibly matching TRBD1 (5 bases). The length of the CDR3 is 12 residues. Germline-derived CDR1 and CDR2 are SEHNR and FQNEAQ (reference sequence).

This clone was counted a single time. The J gene is TRBJ2-5, the V gene TRBV5-4; D remains unclear. The CDR3 contains 12 residues. Looked up from germline, CDR1 is SGHNT and CDR2 is YYREEE (reference sequence). Between the trimmed V and J ends, which lost 1 base and 4 bases, there was a span of 5 bases. The CDR3 reads CASSLTGETQYF. The CDR3 DNA sequence: TGTGCCAGCAGCTTGACGGGAGAGACCCAGTACTTC. Full variable domain (remainder filled in from reference TRBV5-4 and TRBJ2-5): ETGVTQSPTHLIKTRGQQVTLRCSSQSGHNTVSWYQQALGQGPQFIFQYYREEENGRGNFPPRFSGLQFPNYSSELNVNALELDDSALYLCASSLTGETQYFGPGTRLLVL.

This rearrangement joins TRBV7-9 to TRBJ1-1; TRBD1 agrees at 7 bases. The CDR3 runs to 13 residues. Germline CDR1 SEHNR, CDR2 FQNEAQ (reference sequence). V shed 6 bases and J 4 bases; nucleotides not matched to a gene: 5. The CDR3 nucleotides read TGTGCCAGCAGTTTGACAGGGCCCACTGAAGCTTTCTTT. Its protein is CASSLTGPTEAFF.

The chain combines TRBV10-2 with TRBJ2-3; no clear D gene. Trimming shortened V by 4 bases and J by 2 bases, and 4 bases separated the two germline ends. This CDR3 has 12 residues. CDR1 is WSHSY and CDR2 is SAAADI in the germline V gene. As DNA, the CDR3 is TGCGCCAGCAGTGGTTACACAGATACGCAGTATTTT. Its translation: CASSGYTDTQYF.

V and J are TRBV7-9 and TRBJ2-2, with 7 bases identical to TRBD1. Looked up from germline, CDR1 is SEHNR and CDR2 is FQNEAQ (reference sequence). V lost 7 bases, J lost 2 bases, and 7 bases stayed unmatched. The CDR3 extends over 15 amino acids. The CDR3 DNA is TGTGCCAGCACCCCAGACAGGGTAAACACCGGGGAGCTGTTTTTT. Translation gives CASTPDRVNTGELFF.

The chain employs TRBV5-6 and TRBJ2-1, with unresolved D. V was pared by 5 bases and J by 5 bases, with 11 bases between. CDR3 length: 13 residues. Per germline, CDR1 SGHDT and CDR2 YYEEEE. This chain's CDR3 is CASRSRSNNEQFF. CDR3 nucleotide sequence: TGTGCCAGCAGGTCAAGGAGCAACAATGAGCAGTTCTTC.

The V gene is TRBV6-5, the J gene TRBJ2-1; TRBD2 might be the D (6 bases). The CDR3 contains 14 residues. Per germline, CDR1 MNHEY and CDR2 SVGAGI. Trimming shortened V by 4 bases and J by 5 bases, and 12 bases separated the two germline ends. The DNA for the CDR3 is TGTGCCAGCAGTTCCCGGGACTCTCACAATGAGCAGTTCTTC. Protein: CASSSRDSHNEQFF.